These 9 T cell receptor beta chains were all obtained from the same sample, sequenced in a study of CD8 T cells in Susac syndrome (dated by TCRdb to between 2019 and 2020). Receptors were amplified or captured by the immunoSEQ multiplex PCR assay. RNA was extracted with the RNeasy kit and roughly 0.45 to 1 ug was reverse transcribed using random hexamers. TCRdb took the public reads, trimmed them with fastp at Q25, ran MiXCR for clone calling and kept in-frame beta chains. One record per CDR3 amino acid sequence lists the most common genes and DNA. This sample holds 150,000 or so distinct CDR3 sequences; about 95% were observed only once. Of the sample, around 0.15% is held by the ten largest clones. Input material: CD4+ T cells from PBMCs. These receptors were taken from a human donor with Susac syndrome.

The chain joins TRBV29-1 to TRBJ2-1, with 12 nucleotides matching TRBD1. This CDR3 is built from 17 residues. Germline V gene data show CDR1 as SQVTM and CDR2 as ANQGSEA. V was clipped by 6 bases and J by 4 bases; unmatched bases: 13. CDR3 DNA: TGCAGCGTATTTCCCTCGGGACAGGGGGCGAGGTACAATGAGCAGTTCTTC. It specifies CSVFPSGQGARYNEQFF.

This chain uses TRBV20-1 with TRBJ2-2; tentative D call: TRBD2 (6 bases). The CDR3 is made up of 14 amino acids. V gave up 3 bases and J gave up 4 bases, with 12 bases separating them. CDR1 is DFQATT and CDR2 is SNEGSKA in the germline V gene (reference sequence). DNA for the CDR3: TGCAGTGCTAGGAGTGGGGGGAGCACCGGGGAGCTGTTTTTT. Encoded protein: CSARSGGSTGELFF.

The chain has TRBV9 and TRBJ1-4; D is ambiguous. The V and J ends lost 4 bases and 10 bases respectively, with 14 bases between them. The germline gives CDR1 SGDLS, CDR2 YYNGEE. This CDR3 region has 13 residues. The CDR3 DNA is TGTGCCAGCAGCCCCGACGTCGGTGGAAAACTGTTTTTT. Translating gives CASSPDVGGKLFF.

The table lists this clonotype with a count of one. Written as DNA, the CDR3 is TGTGCCAGCAGCGTAGAAAGCCCGGGGGAGCAGTACTTC. Protein product: CASSVESPGEQYF. This chain joins TRBV9 and TRBJ2-7; a weak D match, TRBD2 (5 bases). The ends were cut back, 0 bases at V and 7 bases at J, with 11 bases in the middle. The CDR3 loop spans 13 amino acids. CDR1 SGDLS and CDR2 YYNGEE come from the germline V gene.

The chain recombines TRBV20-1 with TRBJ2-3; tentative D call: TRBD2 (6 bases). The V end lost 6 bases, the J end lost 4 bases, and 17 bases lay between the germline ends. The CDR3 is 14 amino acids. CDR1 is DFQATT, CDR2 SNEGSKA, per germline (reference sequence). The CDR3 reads CSALAPLASDTQYF. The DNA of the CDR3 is TGCAGTGCCCTCGCGCCCCTAGCGTCAGATACGCAGTATTTT.

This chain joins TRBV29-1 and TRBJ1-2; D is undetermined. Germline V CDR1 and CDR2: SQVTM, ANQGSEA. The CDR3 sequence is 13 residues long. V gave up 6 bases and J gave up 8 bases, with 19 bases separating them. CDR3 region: CSVAGQLRSGYTF. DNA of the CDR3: TGCAGCGTCGCGGGCCAGTTGCGGTCAGGCTACACCTTC.

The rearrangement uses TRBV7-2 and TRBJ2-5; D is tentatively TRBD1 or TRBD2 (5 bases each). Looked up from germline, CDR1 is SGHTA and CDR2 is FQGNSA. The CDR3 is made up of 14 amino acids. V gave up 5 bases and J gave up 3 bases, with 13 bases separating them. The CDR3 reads CASSQGRREETQYF. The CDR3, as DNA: TGTGCCAGCAGCCAGGGACGGCGAGAAGAGACCCAGTACTTC.

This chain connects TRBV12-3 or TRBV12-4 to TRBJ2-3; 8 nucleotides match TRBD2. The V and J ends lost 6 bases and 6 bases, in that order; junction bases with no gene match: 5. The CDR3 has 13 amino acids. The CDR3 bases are TGTGCCAGCAGACGGGGGGGCGGGGATACGCAGTATTTT. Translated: CASRRGGGDTQYF.

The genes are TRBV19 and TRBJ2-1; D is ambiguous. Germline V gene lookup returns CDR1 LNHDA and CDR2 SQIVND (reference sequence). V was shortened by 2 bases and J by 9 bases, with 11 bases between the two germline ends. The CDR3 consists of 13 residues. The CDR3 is CASSISRSLEQFF. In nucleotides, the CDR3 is TGTGCCAGTAGTATAAGCCGATCCCTTGAGCAGTTCTTC.